Given below is one T cell receptor beta chain in context. Its cognate antigen is unknown. These data belong to a study of T cells in Graves' hyperthyroidism and ophthalmopathy. Looking at the study overall: Peripheral blood was taken when the disease was first diagnosed, before any treatment began.

The study, taken as a whole, reports: Most thyroid clonotypes that were expanded above 0.001 also turned up in blood. Ophthalmopathy was predicted by the model a median of approximately 6.6 months ahead of onset. Stable hyperthyroidism and ophthalmopathy were separated using 13 V-J signatures.

With V trimmed by 3 bases and J by 3 bases, 2 bases remained unmatched. The CDR3 is 15 residues long. Germline CDR1 is SGHTA and CDR2 is FQGTGA. Amplification yielded TCR beta CDR3 regions, with RNA transcripts as the source. First-round RT-PCR targeting the TCR CDR3 was performed with the HTBI primer set. MiXCR, run by TCRdb on the multiplex PCR reads, gives a single entry per CDR3 protein. The sample has about 640,000 distinct CDR3 sequences; less than 25% are singletons. This receptor was taken from a man aged 25-45 years with Graves' ophthalmopathy. Sequenced material: blood. The chain joins TRBV7-3 to TRBJ2-1; 10 nucleotides align to TRBD2. CDR3 protein: CASSLGLARYNEQFF. In nucleotides, the CDR3 is TGTGCCAGCAGCTTGGGACTAGCGCGCTACAATGAGCAGTTCTTC.